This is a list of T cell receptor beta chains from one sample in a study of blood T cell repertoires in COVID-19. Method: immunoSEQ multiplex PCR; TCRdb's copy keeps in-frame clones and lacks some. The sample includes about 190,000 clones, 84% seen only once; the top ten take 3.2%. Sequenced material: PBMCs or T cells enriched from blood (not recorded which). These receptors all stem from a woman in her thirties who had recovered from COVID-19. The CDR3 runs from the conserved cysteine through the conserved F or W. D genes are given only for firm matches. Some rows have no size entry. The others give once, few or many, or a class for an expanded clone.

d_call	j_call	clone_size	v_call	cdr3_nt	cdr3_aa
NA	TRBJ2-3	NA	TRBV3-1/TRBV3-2	TGTGCCAGCAGATCGCCCGGGAGTACGCAGTATTTT	CASRSPGSTQYF
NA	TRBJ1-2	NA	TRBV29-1	TGCAGCGTTGAGGTACGGGATCACGGCTACACCTTC	CSVEVRDHGYTF
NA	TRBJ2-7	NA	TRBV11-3	TGTGCCAGCAGCTTAGGCGGGGACTCGGCCTACGAGCAGTACTTC	CASSLGGDSAYEQYF
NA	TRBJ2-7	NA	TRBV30	TGTGCCTGGAGTACGGATGGGACAAGGGCCTCCGAGCAGTACTTC	CAWSTDGTRASEQYF
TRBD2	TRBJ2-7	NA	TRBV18	TGTGCCAGCTCACCCCTCGTATCTAGCGGAAACTCCTACGAGCAGTACTTC	CASSPLVSSGNSYEQYF
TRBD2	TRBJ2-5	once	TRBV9	TGTGCCAGCAGCCCCGGAGTAGCGGGGGGTGCGGCCCAGTACTTC	CASSPGVAGGAAQYF
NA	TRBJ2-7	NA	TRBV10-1	TGCGCCAGCAGTGATAGGGGACTCGACGAGCAGTACTTC	CASSDRGLDEQYF
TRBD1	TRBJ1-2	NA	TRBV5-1	TGCGCCAGCAGCACGACAGGGGGCAACTATGGCTACACCTTC	CASSTTGGNYGYTF
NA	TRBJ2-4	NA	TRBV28	TGTGCCAGCAGTCCCACAGGGCTAGCCAAAAACATTCAGTACTTC	CASSPTGLAKNIQYF
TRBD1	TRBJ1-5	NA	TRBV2	TGTGCCAGTATGGGACAGAGCAATCAGCCCCAGCATTTT	CASMGQSNQPQHF
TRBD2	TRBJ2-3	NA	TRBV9	TGTGCCAGCAGCCAGACTAGCGGACTTTTCACAGATACGCAGTATTTT	CASSQTSGLFTDTQYF
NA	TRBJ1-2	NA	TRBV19	TGTGCCAGTAGCATACAAAGGGAGAACTATGGCTACACCTTC	CASSIQRENYGYTF
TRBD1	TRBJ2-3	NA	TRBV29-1	TGCAGCGTGGAGGACAGGGCCCGAGGCCCAGATACGCAGTATTTT	CSVEDRARGPDTQYF
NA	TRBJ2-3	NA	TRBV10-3	TGTGCCATCAGTGAGTCGCTTGGGACTTCCCCGTATTTT	CAISESLGTSPYF
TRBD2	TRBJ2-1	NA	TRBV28	TGTGCCAGCAGTTTATGGCGGGAGTACAATGAGCAGTTCTTC	CASSLWREYNEQFF